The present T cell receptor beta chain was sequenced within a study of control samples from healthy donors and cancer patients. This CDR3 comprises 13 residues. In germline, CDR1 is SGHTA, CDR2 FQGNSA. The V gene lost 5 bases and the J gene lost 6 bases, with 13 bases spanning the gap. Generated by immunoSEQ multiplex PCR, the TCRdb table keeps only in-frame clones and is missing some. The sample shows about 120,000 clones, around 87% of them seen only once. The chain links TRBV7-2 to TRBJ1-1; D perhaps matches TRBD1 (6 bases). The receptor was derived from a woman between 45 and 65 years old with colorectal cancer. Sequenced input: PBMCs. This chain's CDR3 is CASSRGGFPEAFF. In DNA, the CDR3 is TGTGCCAGCAGCAGAGGGGGGTTCCCTGAAGCTTTCTTT.